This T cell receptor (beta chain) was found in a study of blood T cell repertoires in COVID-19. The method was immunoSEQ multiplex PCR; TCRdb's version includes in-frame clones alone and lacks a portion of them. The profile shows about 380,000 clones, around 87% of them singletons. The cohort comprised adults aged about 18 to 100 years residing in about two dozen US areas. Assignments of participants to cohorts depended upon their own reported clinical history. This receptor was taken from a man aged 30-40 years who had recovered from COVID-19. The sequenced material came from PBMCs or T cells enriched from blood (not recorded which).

The CDR3: CASSGGGGTYF. The CDR3 DNA is TGTGCCAGCAGTGGAGGGGGCGGCACGTATTTT. This rearrangement joins TRBV6-4 to TRBJ2-3; 7 nucleotides match TRBD1. V lost 4 bases and J lost 14; bases outside the gene matches: 6. The germline V gene has CDR1 MRHNA and CDR2 SNTAGT. The CDR3 totals 11 residues.